These 20 T cell receptor beta chains were sequenced from one sample in a study of shared clonotypes between healthy human individuals. Sequenced by immunoSEQ multiplex PCR; TCRdb stores in-frame clones only, minus some. The table has roughly 2.2 million clones, 85% to 95% seen once. Material: naive CD4+ T cells from PBMCs. The subset here: CD45RA+ positively selected. These TCRs come from a man between 18 and 35 years old in good health. Some clones in this sample may be carry-over from other donors' samples.

V and J are TRBV7-3 and TRBJ2-4; D ambiguous. Germline values: CDR1 SGHTA, CDR2 FQGTGA. CDR3 length: 12 amino acids. V shed 8 bases and J shed 8 bases, with 13 bases lying between them. Here the CDR3 reads CASGPGADIQYF. The CDR3 DNA sequence: TGTGCCAGCGGCCCAGGTGCCGACATTCAGTACTTC.

The rearrangement links TRBV19 to TRBJ2-5; possible D gene TRBD1, 6 bases. Trimming took 4 bases from V and 5 from J, leaving 17 bases between them. The germline V gene encodes CDR1 LNHDA and CDR2 SQIVND (reference sequence). The length of the CDR3 is 15 residues. The CDR3 spells CASSTLKGDGETQYF. In DNA, the CDR3 is TGTGCCAGTAGTACGCTGAAGGGGGATGGCGAGACCCAGTACTTC.

This clone was picked up a small number of times. The rearrangement links TRBV5-1 to TRBJ1-1; a weak D match, TRBD1 (6 bases). CDR3 length: 14 amino acids. Per germline, CDR1 SGHRS and CDR2 YFSETQ. Trimming left V 7 bases short and J 11 bases short, with 24 bases between. DNA for the CDR3: TGCGCCAGCTCCACGGACAGCACAGAAAGTGGGGCTTTCTTT. Amino acids: CASSTDSTESGAFF.

V and J are TRBV5-4 and TRBJ2-2, with 7 positions matching TRBD2. V gave up 1 base and J gave up 4 bases; unmatched junction bases: 7. This CDR3 region has 16 residues. CDR1 is SGHNT and CDR2 is YYREEE in the germline V gene (reference sequence). Here the CDR3 DNA reads TGTGCCAGCAGCTTGTTAACGGGAGGTGGCACCGGGGAGCTGTTTTTT. It yields the protein CASSLLTGGGTGELFF.

To note about this clone: In the same sample, other DNA sequences code for this CDR3. The chain links TRBV20-1 to TRBJ2-5; D remains unclear. Germline CDR1 is DFQATT and CDR2 is SNEGSKA (reference sequence). This CDR3 is 11 amino acids long. With 5 bases removed from V and 1 base from J, the gap between germline ends came to 5 bases. The CDR3: CSAGIQETQYF. CDR3 DNA sequence: TGCAGTGCTGGAATCCAAGAGACCCAGTACTTC.

Only one count was recorded for this clone. The J gene is TRBJ2-7, the V gene TRBV28; perhaps TRBD2 as D (5 bases). The CDR3 length is 15 residues. Trimming took 5 bases from V and 3 from J, leaving 17 bases between them. From germline, CDR1 is MDHEN and CDR2 SYDVKM. The CDR3, as DNA: TGTGCCAGCAGTCGCAGAGGAGCGGCGGACTACGAGCAGTACTTC. Translating it yields CASSRRGAADYEQYF.

The CDR3 nucleotides are TGCGCCAGCAGCATCGGCGCGGGAGGCCGCGGAGATACGCAGTATTTT. It specifies CASSIGAGGRGDTQYF. The genes are TRBV5-1 and TRBJ2-3; TRBD2 agrees at 8 bases. J gave up 5 bases and V 4 bases, and 12 bases lay outside the gene matches. CDR3 length: 16 residues. Germline V gene sequence: CDR1 SGHRS, CDR2 YFSETQ.

The chain links TRBV19 to TRBJ1-1; no reliable D call. The CDR3 consists of 13 residues. Germline lookup yields CDR1 LNHDA and CDR2 SQIVND (reference sequence). Trimming left V 6 bases short and J 0 bases short, with 8 bases between. Here the CDR3 DNA reads TGTGCCAGTAGGTCGAGACTGAACACTGAAGCTTTCTTT. Translated: CASRSRLNTEAFF.

The chain is built from TRBV27 and TRBJ1-5; unclear D gene. This CDR3 comprises 13 residues. In germline, CDR1 is MNHEY, CDR2 SMNVEV (reference sequence). Between the trimmed V and J ends, which lost 6 bases and 3 bases, there was a span of 9 bases. CDR3 nucleotide sequence: TGTGCCAGCAGGCTGACACTCAATCAGCCCCAGCATTTT. Protein: CASRLTLNQPQHF.

The V gene is TRBV2, the J gene TRBJ2-7; D remains ambiguous. The germline V and J ends were trimmed by 3 bases and 5 bases, with 14 bases remaining between them. CDR3 size: 14 residues. CDR1 is SNHLY and CDR2 is FYNNEI in the germline V gene. The CDR3 nucleotides read TGTGCCAGCAGTGACGTCGGCCAAATTGACGAGCAGTACTTC. As protein: CASSDVGQIDEQYF.

This sequence joins TRBV15 and TRBJ2-2; D gene unclear. The CDR3 consists of 16 residues. V gave up 2 bases and J gave up 6 bases, with 16 bases separating them. Germline V gene lookup returns CDR1 LNHNV and CDR2 YYDKDF (reference sequence). CDR3 DNA: TGTGCCACCAGCAGATTGTCTAGTGCGGTGGCCGGGGAGCTGTTTTTT. It specifies CATSRLSSAVAGELFF. The entire variable domain, with the rest obtained from reference TRBV15 and TRBJ2-2, is as follows: DAMVIQNPRYQVTQFGKPVTLSCSQTLNHNVMYWYQQKSSQAPKLLFHYYDKDFNNEADTPDNFQSRRPNTSFCFLDIRSPGLGDTAMYLCATSRLSSAVAGELFFGEGSRLTVL.

The chain is built from TRBV28 and TRBJ2-7; tentatively, D is TRBD1 (6 bases). Trimming cost V 6 bases and J 1 base, with 13 bases left between them. There are 14 residues in the CDR3. Germline assignment: CDR1 MDHEN and CDR2 SYDVKM. The CDR3 region is CASSQTGLSYEQYF. In DNA, the CDR3 is TGTGCCAGCAGCCAGACAGGCCTTTCCTACGAGCAGTACTTC.

J is TRBJ2-2 and V is TRBV6-6; 7 nucleotides align to TRBD2. The CDR3 spans 16 residues. V gave up 2 bases and J gave up 0 bases; unmatched junction bases: 3. Germline V gene data show CDR1 as MNHNY and CDR2 as SVGAGI (reference sequence). CDR3 protein: CASSYRGGANTGELFF. The CDR3 DNA sequence: TGTGCCAGCAGTTACCGGGGAGGGGCGAACACCGGGGAGCTGTTTTTT.

CDR3 sequence reads: CASRYSGGNEQFF. CDR3 coding DNA: TGTGCCAGCAGATATAGCGGGGGCAATGAGCAGTTCTTC. The chain links TRBV2 to TRBJ2-1, with TRBD2 matching over 9 bases. The length of the CDR3 is 13 residues. Germline V gene data show CDR1 as SNHLY and CDR2 as FYNNEI. The V gene end was trimmed by 6 bases and the J gene end by 6 bases; junction bases not matched to a gene: 3.

CDR3 bases: TGTGCCAGCAGACCGACTAGCGGGGCCGGGGGGGGCACCGGGGAGCTGTTTTTT. Its protein product is CASRPTSGAGGGTGELFF. The J gene is TRBJ2-2, the V gene TRBV27; 11 bases line up with TRBD2. The germline gives CDR1 MNHEY, CDR2 SMNVEV (reference sequence). This CDR3 contains 18 residues. V trimming: 6 bases; J trimming: 4 bases; junction bases outside the gene matches: 13.

The chain links TRBV9 to TRBJ2-1; 10 bases map to TRBD2. The CDR3 covers 15 residues. Germline lookup yields CDR1 SGDLS and CDR2 YYNGEE. The ends lost 2 bases at V and 6 bases at J; junction bases unmatched: 5. The CDR3 DNA reads TGTGCCAGCAGCGTTCTACTAGCGGGGATCAATGAGCAGTTCTTC. Translation gives CASSVLLAGINEQFF.

V gene TRBV7-2 combines with J gene TRBJ1-5; D is undetermined. This CDR3 spans 17 amino acids. The germline CDR1 and CDR2 sequences are SGHTA and FQGNSA. Trimming shortened V by 5 bases and J by 0 bases, and 17 bases separated the two germline ends. In DNA form, the CDR3 reads TGTGCCAGCAGCCTGAGGGTTGGGCCGAATAGCAATCAGCCCCAGCATTTT. This gives the protein CASSLRVGPNSNQPQHF. Complete variable domain (other parts from reference TRBV7-2 and TRBJ1-5): GAGVSQSPSNKVTEKGKDVELRCDPISGHTALYWYRQSLGQGLEFLIYFQGNSAPDKSGLPSDRFSAERTGGSVSTLTIQRTQQEDSAVYLCASSLRVGPNSNQPQHFGDGTRLSIL.

The rearrangement uses TRBV6-5 and TRBJ2-3; D is ambiguous. Germline V CDR1 and CDR2: MNHEY, SVGAGI. The CDR3 extends over 14 amino acids. Trimming removed 6 bases at V and 3 bases at J, with 13 bases between. CDR3 sequence: CASRLNSLTDTQYF. The DNA for the CDR3 is TGTGCCAGCAGATTGAACAGCCTAACAGATACGCAGTATTTT.

The chain employs TRBV7-9 and TRBJ2-1; 7 nucleotides align to TRBD2. Per the germline V gene, CDR1 is SEHNR and CDR2 is FQNEAQ (reference sequence). The CDR3 loop spans 14 amino acids. J lost 6 bases, V lost 3 bases, and 5 bases had no gene match. DNA of the CDR3: TGTGCCAGCAGCTTTAGTGGGAGGGCCAATGAGCAGTTCTTC. Its translation: CASSFSGRANEQFF.

The chain links TRBV11-3 to TRBJ2-1; 8 nucleotides align to TRBD2. The CDR3 covers 17 residues. V shed 3 bases, J shed 6 bases, and the junction held 13 bases outside the gene matches. Germline CDR1 and CDR2: SGHNT and YENEEA. CDR3 coding DNA: TGTGCCAGCAGCTTGGCCCACCCCGGCGGGAGGACCAATGAGCAGTTCTTC. It specifies CASSLAHPGGRTNEQFF.